One sample yielded the 18 T cell receptor beta chains listed below, sequenced in a study of PD-1 blockade in classical Hodgkin lymphoma. Produced via immunoSEQ multiplex PCR; TCRdb's table is partial and in-frame only. The sample carries about 24,000 clones, around 84% recorded once. Time point here: cycle 4 day 1 (C4D1), after 6 weeks of nivolumab. Each of the patients experienced relapse following autologous stem cell transplantation, and their brentuximab vedotin exposure differed. The sequencing here drew on peripheral blood mononuclear cells (PBMCs), taken before the fourth cycle of nivolumab. The receptors stem from a human donor with classical Hodgkin lymphoma.

The chain has TRBV19 and TRBJ1-4; no reliable D call. Per germline, CDR1 LNHDA and CDR2 SQIVND (reference sequence). Trimming removed 7 bases at V and 0 bases at J, with 9 bases between. The CDR3 has 14 amino acids. CDR3 sequence reads: CASTPTATNEKLFF. In DNA form, the CDR3 reads TGTGCCAGTACGCCGACTGCAACTAATGAAAAACTGTTTTTT.

The rearrangement links TRBV12-2 to TRBJ2-3; TRBD2, as called in the table, went unchecked against the DNA. TRBV12-2 is classified as a pseudogene. The CDR3 covers 18 residues. The CDR3 sequence is CASRLVNSSGKSTDTQYF. CDR3 DNA: TGTGCAAGTCGCTTAGTTAACTCTAGCGGGAAAAGCACAGATACGCAGTATTTT.

A single count supports this clone. The chain uses TRBV9 and TRBJ1-5; TRBD1 aligns across 7 bases. Germline CDR1 SGDLS, CDR2 YYNGEE. The CDR3 is made up of 14 amino acids. V was pared by 4 bases and J by 4 bases, with 5 bases of the junction left unmatched. CDR3 loop: CASSRGQQNQPQHF. CDR3 DNA sequence: TGTGCCAGCAGCCGGGGACAGCAAAATCAGCCCCAGCATTTT.

The table lists this clone with a few counts. The chain couples TRBV30 to TRBJ1-1, with D hard to call. The CDR3 is 11 amino acids. Germline assignment: CDR1 GTSNPN and CDR2 SVGIG (reference sequence). The V end was cut by 1 base, the J end by 8 bases, with 8 bases between. Here the CDR3 reads CAWSEGGEAFF. The CDR3 DNA reads as TGTGCCTGGAGTGAGGGTGGGGAAGCTTTCTTT.

V usage is TRBV2 and J usage is TRBJ1-2; 7 bases fit TRBD1. Germline loops: CDR1 SNHLY, CDR2 FYNNEI. CDR3 size: 15 residues. The V gene end was trimmed by 4 bases and the J gene end by 0 bases; junction bases not matched to a gene: 5. The CDR3 here is CASSGGQEPNYGYTF. The CDR3 DNA follows: TGTGCCAGCAGTGGAGGACAGGAGCCTAACTATGGCTACACCTTC. The complete variable domain, with remaining parts taken from reference TRBV2 and TRBJ1-2, reads EPEVTQTPSHQVTQMGQEVILRCVPISNHLYFYWYRQILGQKVEFLVSFYNNEISEKSEIFDDQFSVERPDGSNFTLKIRSTKLEDSAMYFCASSGGQEPNYGYTFGSGTRLTVV.

The genes are TRBV5-1 and TRBJ2-1, with D possibly TRBD2 on 5 matching bases. With 0 bases removed from V and 8 bases from J, the gap between germline ends came to 9 bases. Germline-derived CDR1 and CDR2 are SGHRS and YFSETQ. This CDR3 has 13 residues. The DNA of the CDR3 is TGCGCCAGCAGCTTGGGACTACTAGATGAGCAGTTCTTC. Its translation is CASSLGLLDEQFF.

V and J are TRBV19 and TRBJ1-5, with no clear D. V lost 2 bases and J 3 bases, leaving 8 bases between the germline ends. Germline V gives CDR1 LNHDA, CDR2 SQIVND (reference sequence). The CDR3 consists of 14 residues. For the CDR3, the DNA is TGTGCCAGTAGTATATCCGGATTCAATCAGCCCCAGCATTTT. Amino acid sequence: CASSISGFNQPQHF. The full variable domain, with the rest looked up from reference TRBV19 and TRBJ1-5, is DGGITQSPKYLFRKEGQNVTLSCEQNLNHDAMYWYRQDPGQGLRLIYYSQIVNDFQKGDIAEGYSVSREKKESFPLTVTSAQKNPTAFYLCASSISGFNQPQHFGDGTRLSIL.

As concerns this clone: This sample includes further DNA sequences coding for the same CDR3. The chain carries TRBV5-1 and TRBJ2-1, with TRBD2 identical over 8 bases. CDR1 and CDR2 from the germline V gene are SGHRS and YFSETQ. The CDR3 has 15 amino acids. V gave up 4 bases and J gave up 0 bases; unmatched junction bases: 3. The CDR3 DNA is TGCGCCAGCAGCCCCGGGGGGGACTCCTACAATGAGCAGTTCTTC. Residues: CASSPGGDSYNEQFF.

This chain joins TRBV28 and TRBJ1-5; D is unresolved. Trimming pared 3 bases from V and 6 bases from J, leaving 12 bases between. Germline loops: CDR1 MDHEN, CDR2 SYDVKM. The CDR3 is 14 residues long. CDR3 region: CASSFGPVGQPQHF. The CDR3 nucleotides are TGTGCCAGCAGTTTCGGCCCTGTGGGTCAGCCCCAGCATTTT.

The V and J genes are TRBV7-9 and TRBJ1-6; D is perhaps TRBD1 (6 bases). The length of the CDR3 is 14 residues. Deletions cut 7 bases from V and 8 bases from J, with 15 bases between. CDR1 is SEHNR, CDR2 FQNEAQ, per germline (reference sequence). The CDR3 sequence is CASTEGGTHSPLHF. The DNA for the CDR3 is TGTGCCAGCACGGAAGGGGGTACGCATTCACCCCTCCACTTT. The full variable domain, its missing parts supplied by reference TRBV7-9 and TRBJ1-6, is DTGVSQNPRHKITKRGQNVTFRCDPISEHNRLYWYRQTLGQGPEFLTYFQNEAQLEKSRLLSDRFSAERPKGSFSTLEIQRTEQGDSAMYLCASTEGGTHSPLHFGNGTRLTVT.

The chain has TRBV19 and TRBJ1-3; tentative D call: TRBD1 (5 bases). Trimming shortened V by 3 bases and J by 1 base, and 19 bases separated the two germline ends. CDR1 is LNHDA, CDR2 SQIVND, per germline (reference sequence). This CDR3 has 18 residues. CDR3 in amino acids: CASSIQLPRDWSGNTIYF. The CDR3 nucleotides are TGTGCCAGTAGTATTCAACTGCCTCGGGACTGGTCTGGAAACACCATATATTTT.

V is TRBV19 and J is TRBJ2-3, with a weak D call TRBD1 (5 bases). Germline V gene data show CDR1 as LNHDA and CDR2 as SQIVND (reference sequence). The CDR3 covers 15 residues. V lost 7 bases and J lost 2, with 16 bases in between. This chain's CDR3 is CASTRQFQNTDTQYF. The CDR3 region has the DNA TGTGCCAGTACCCGACAGTTTCAAAACACAGATACGCAGTATTTT.

The V gene is TRBV7-2, the J gene TRBJ2-1; 7 nucleotides line up with TRBD1. This CDR3 spans 12 amino acids. With 5 bases clipped from V and 10 bases from J, the junction kept 5 bases outside the gene matches. Germline-derived CDR1 and CDR2 are SGHTA and FQGNSA. The DNA of the CDR3 is TGTGCCAGCAGCCCGGACAGGATCGAGCAGTTCTTC. The encoded protein is CASSPDRIEQFF.

The CDR3 nucleotides read TGTGCCTCCCCGAAGGGCTTCAAAGGCTACACCTTC. It specifies CASPKGFKGYTF. The J gene is TRBJ1-2, the V gene TRBV30, with D uncertain. V lost 7 bases and J 8 bases, leaving 17 bases between the germline ends. Per the germline V gene, CDR1 is GTSNPN and CDR2 is SVGIG (reference sequence). The CDR3 sequence is 12 residues long.

The chain carries TRBV15 and TRBJ1-2, with D uncertain. The CDR3 loop spans 16 amino acids. Germline CDR1 is LNHNV and CDR2 is YYDKDF (reference sequence). V lost 0 bases, J lost 1 base, and 12 bases lay in between. CDR3 sequence: CATSRDRGKVNYGYTF. The CDR3 nucleotides read TGTGCCACCAGCAGAGATCGGGGAAAAGTTAACTATGGCTACACCTTC.

This sequence joins TRBV4-1 and TRBJ2-7; D gene uncertain. Trimming took off 2 bases at V and 3 bases at J, with 8 bases between the two ends. This CDR3 has 13 residues. Germline values: CDR1 MGHRA, CDR2 YSYEKL. Here the CDR3 reads CASSQNAFYEQYF. In nucleotides, the CDR3 is TGCGCCAGCAGCCAAAATGCTTTCTACGAGCAGTACTTC.

The chain links TRBV6-5 to TRBJ1-6; D is ambiguous. CDR3 size: 14 residues. Germline loops: CDR1 MNHEY, CDR2 SVGAGI. V lost 1 base, J lost 10 bases, and 11 bases lay in between. The CDR3: CASSYLGPGSPLHF. In nucleotides, the CDR3 is TGTGCCAGCAGTTACTTAGGGCCGGGCTCACCCCTCCACTTT.

This clone showed up just a few times. The V gene is TRBV10-2, the J gene TRBJ2-7; the match to TRBD1 covers 9 bases. V dropped 6 bases and J dropped 6; count of bases not matched to a gene: 6. The CDR3 contains 13 residues. The V gene's germline CDR1 is WSHSY and CDR2 SAAADI. The CDR3 here is CASRGTGGAEQYF. CDR3 coding DNA: TGCGCCAGCAGGGGAACAGGGGGCGCCGAGCAGTACTTC.